This T cell receptor beta chain was recorded in a study of metastatic and nonmetastatic thyroid tumors. Among the patients, none had received any treatment before thyroid surgery. Using MiXCR, TCRdb re-called clones from the PCR reads. The table shows approximately 12,000 clones, with about 31% occurring only once. The germline V gene has CDR1 SGHAT and CDR2 FQNNGV. This CDR3 spans 15 amino acids. Losses at the gene ends were 5 bases for V and 7 bases for J; bases not matched to a gene: 4. This clone counts as medium-sized. The source of this sequence is a female donor with papillary thyroid cancer or a benign thyroid nodule (not recorded which). Some clones in this sample may be carry-over from other donors' samples. The sequenced sample consisted of tumor tissue. The V call is TRBV11-2, the J call TRBJ2-1, with 14 positions matching TRBD2. For the CDR3, the DNA is TGTGCCAGCAGCCGGGGACTAGCGGGAGAAAATGAGCAGTTCTTC. Amino acids: CASSRGLAGENEQFF.